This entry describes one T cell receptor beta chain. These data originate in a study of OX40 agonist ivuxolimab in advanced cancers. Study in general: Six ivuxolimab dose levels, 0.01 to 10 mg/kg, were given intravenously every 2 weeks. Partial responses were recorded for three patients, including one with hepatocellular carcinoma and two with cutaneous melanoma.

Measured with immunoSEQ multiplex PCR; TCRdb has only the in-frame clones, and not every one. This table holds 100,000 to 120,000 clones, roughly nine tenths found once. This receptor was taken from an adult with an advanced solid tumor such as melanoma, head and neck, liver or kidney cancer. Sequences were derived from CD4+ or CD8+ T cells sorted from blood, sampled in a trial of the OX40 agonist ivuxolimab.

The CDR3 region is CAWSYQDNYGYTF. The DNA of the CDR3 is TGTGCCTGGAGTTATCAAGATAACTATGGCTACACCTTC. The chain links TRBV30 to TRBJ1-2, with D unresolved. The CDR3 contains 13 residues. V was shortened by 2 bases and J by 1 base, with 8 bases between the two germline ends. CDR1 is GTSNPN and CDR2 is SVGIG in the germline V gene (reference sequence).